This T cell receptor (beta chain) was captured in a study of CD8+ T cells in alopecia areata. V lost 5 bases and J lost 2, with 7 bases in between. The germline CDR1 and CDR2 sequences are MGHDK and SYGVNS. The CDR3 has 13 amino acids. This clone was observed a few times. Sequencing relied on a cDNA template that was reverse transcribed from extracted RNA. Produced via immunoSEQ multiplex PCR; TCRdb's table is partial and in-frame only. The sample has approximately 66,000 clones, under 75% seen once; the top ten hold approximately 17%. The receptor comes from a human donor with alopecia areata. Sequencing was performed on CD8+ T cells sorted from blood, taken at week 0. The V gene is TRBV25-1, the J gene TRBJ2-1; D gene uncertain. CDR3 residues: CASSLGAYNEQFF. The CDR3 DNA reads as TGTGCCAGCAGTCTTGGGGCCTACAATGAGCAGTTCTTC.